One and the same sample provided the 9 T cell receptor beta chains below, sequenced in a study of beta chain features in type 1 diabetes. Expressed TCRB transcripts were sequenced because the isolated RNA had all been reverse transcribed beforehand. Produced via immunoSEQ multiplex PCR; TCRdb's table is partial and in-frame only. Of 300,000 or so clones detected, approximately 13% appear once; the ten largest clones hold approximately 0.016%. The study's findings and limits: Moderately but significantly shorter TCRB CDR3s were found in Type 1 diabetes patients in all four CD4+ subsets.

The antigens of these receptors remain unknown. Sequenced: naive CD4+ T cells from blood. These receptors originate from a woman aged 18-29 years with type 1 diabetes.

The V gene is TRBV10-3, the J gene TRBJ2-6; D is undetermined. V was shortened by 11 bases and J by 2 bases, with 13 bases between the two germline ends. Germline values: CDR1 ENHRY, CDR2 SYGVKD. The CDR3 totals 14 residues. CDR3 sequence (DNA): TGTGCCGTGTCCTATATCCCTGGGGCCAACGTCCTGACTTTC. Translating gives CAVSYIPGANVLTF.

A few counts support this clone. The chain couples TRBV28 to TRBJ2-2; 9 bases line up with TRBD2. CDR3 length equals 16 residues. V was clipped by 8 bases and J by 4 bases; unmatched bases: 11. Germline V gene lookup returns CDR1 MDHEN and CDR2 SYDVKM. CDR3 bases: TGTGCCAGCCGTTCGCCCGGCGGGAGGGCCACCGGGGAGCTGTTTTTT. This codes for CASRSPGGRATGELFF.

This clone has only a few counts. The genes are TRBV18 and TRBJ2-6, with D tentatively TRBD1 (6 bases). The V gene lost 8 bases and the J gene lost 2 bases, with 13 bases spanning the gap. Germline CDR1 reads KGHSH; CDR2 reads LQKENI. The CDR3 length is 15 residues. The CDR3, as DNA: TGTGCCAGCACTCAGGGGATTCCTGGGGCCAACGTCCTGACTTTC. Translation gives CASTQGIPGANVLTF.

There are a few counts of this clone. The chain carries TRBV30 and TRBJ2-7; D possibly corresponds to TRBD2 (5 bases). The germline CDR1 and CDR2 sequences are GTSNPN and SVGIG (reference sequence). CDR3 length: 17 amino acids. With 3 bases removed from V and 3 bases from J, the gap between germline ends came to 24 bases. CDR3: CAWRSPTGLTYFYEQYV. The CDR3 coding sequence is TGTGCCTGGAGGTCCCCGACCGGACTCACCTACTTCTACGAGCAGTACGTC.

The chain links TRBV2 to TRBJ2-2, with D uncertain. With 2 bases removed from V and 2 bases from J, the gap between germline ends came to 3 bases. Germline CDR1 SNHLY, CDR2 FYNNEI. The CDR3 sequence is 13 residues long. CDR3 sequence: CASSETNTGELFF. The CDR3 region has the DNA TGTGCCAGCAGTGAAACTAACACCGGGGAGCTGTTTTTT.

The rearrangement links TRBV7-2 to TRBJ2-1; D is ambiguous. CDR3 length: 15 residues. Germline V CDR1 and CDR2: SGHTA, FQGNSA. The V and J ends lost 3 bases and 3 bases respectively, with 12 bases between them. The CDR3 DNA reads as TGTGCCAGCAGCTTGATGCTAGGAGTCTACAATGAGCAGTTCTTC. It specifies CASSLMLGVYNEQFF.

This rearrangement joins TRBV29-1 to TRBJ2-1; D is possibly TRBD1 (6 bases). This CDR3 region has 15 residues. V was shortened by 7 bases and J by 12 bases, with 28 bases between the two germline ends. In germline, CDR1 is SQVTM, CDR2 ANQGSEA. The CDR3 loop reads CSARRGSPLESGQFF. CDR3 nucleotide sequence: TGCAGCGCCCGAAGGGGGTCCCCTCTTGAGAGTGGGCAGTTCTTC.

J is TRBJ2-7 and V is TRBV7-3, with D tentatively TRBD2 (5 bases). The V gene lost 5 bases and the J gene lost 6 bases, with 20 bases spanning the gap. CDR3 length equals 15 residues. Germline V gene data show CDR1 as SGHTA and CDR2 as FQGTGA. The CDR3: CASSPQRASGGEQYF. In DNA, the CDR3 is TGTGCCAGCAGCCCTCAGAGAGCCAGCGGAGGCGAGCAGTACTTC.

The rearrangement joins TRBV5-4 to TRBJ2-3; TRBD2 matches at 11 bases. There are 14 residues in the CDR3. Trimming cost V 4 bases and J 4 bases; bases outside gene matches: 2. Germline V gives CDR1 SGHNT, CDR2 YYREEE (reference sequence). The CDR3 region has the DNA TGTGCCAGCAGCCATAGCGGGAGGGCAGATACGCAGTATTTT. This encodes CASSHSGRADTQYF. The full variable domain, completed using reference TRBV5-4 and TRBJ2-3, is ETGVTQSPTHLIKTRGQQVTLRCSSQSGHNTVSWYQQALGQGPQFIFQYYREEENGRGNFPPRFSGLQFPNYSSELNVNALELDDSALYLCASSHSGRADTQYFGPGTRLTVL.